This is a list of T cell receptor beta chains from one sample in a study of cytomegalovirus exposure and HLA in healthy donors. Sequencing was performed with immunoSEQ multiplex PCR; in TCRdb, only in-frame clones are kept and a portion is missing. The data contain over 250,000 clones, about 66% of them seen just once; the ten biggest clones take up 2% to 2.5%. The sequencing sample was made of PBMCs. Receptor source: a female donor in good health and CMV-seronegative. Each CDR3 is given with its conserved first and last residue. The order of the fields is clone size, J gene, V gene, D gene, CDR3 protein, CDR3 DNA. D genes are given only for firm matches. The size field is filled for only some rows; it gives once, few, many or a size class.

NA | TRBJ1-5 | TRBV28 | TRBD1 | CASSPGQNQPQHF | TGTGCCAGCAGCCCGGGACAGAATCAGCCCCAGCATTTT
NA | TRBJ2-1 | TRBV7-9 | NA | CASSLGSYNEQFF | TGTGCCAGCAGCTTAGGCAGCTACAATGAGCAGTTCTTC
NA | TRBJ2-7 | TRBV9 | NA | CASSVGTASYEQYF | TGTGCCAGCAGCGTAGGGACAGCCTCCTACGAGCAGTACTTC
NA | TRBJ2-2 | TRBV29-1 | NA | CSVDSGFLTGELFF | TGCAGCGTTGACAGCGGGTTCCTCACCGGGGAGCTGTTTTTT
few | TRBJ1-3 | TRBV5-4 | NA | CASSLQVSGNTIYF | TGTGCCAGCAGCTTACAGGTCTCTGGAAACACCATATATTTT
NA | TRBJ2-2 | TRBV9 | NA | CASRRETGELFF | TGTGCCAGCAGACGGGAGACCGGGGAGCTGTTTTTT
NA | TRBJ2-1 | TRBV30 | TRBD2 | CAWSVKLAARSSYNEQFF | TGTGCCTGGAGTGTAAAGCTAGCGGCCAGGAGCTCCTACAATGAGCAGTTCTTC
NA | TRBJ2-7 | TRBV7-9 | NA | CASTPRGWGRDEQYF | TGTGCCAGCACCCCGAGGGGCTGGGGGCGCGACGAGCAGTACTTC
NA | TRBJ1-2 | TRBV28 | NA | CASSLVVRAPRGGYTF | TGTGCCAGCAGTTTAGTGGTCCGGGCCCCCCGGGGTGGCTACACCTTC
NA | TRBJ1-1 | TRBV28 | NA | CASSFPQQGSTAFF | TGTGCCAGCAGTTTTCCCCAGCAGGGCAGTACCGCTTTCTTT
NA | TRBJ2-7 | TRBV6-1 | NA | CASSAGVNSYEQYF | TGTGCCAGCAGTGCAGGTGTAAACTCCTACGAGCAGTACTTC
NA | TRBJ1-5 | TRBV30 | NA | CAWDSNDQPQHF | TGTGCCTGGGACTCTAATGACCAGCCCCAGCATTTT
NA | TRBJ2-2 | TRBV6-5 | NA | CASRQDRTGELFF | TGTGCCAGCAGACAGGATCGCACCGGGGAGCTGTTTTTT
NA | TRBJ2-1 | TRBV5-6 | NA | CASSLVNAFQGEQFF | TGTGCCAGCAGTCTAGTCAATGCGTTTCAGGGAGAGCAGTTCTTC
NA | TRBJ2-1 | TRBV9 | TRBD2 | CASSVATSGYNEQFF | TGTGCCAGCAGCGTCGCGACTAGCGGCTACAATGAGCAGTTCTTC
NA | TRBJ2-1 | TRBV28 | TRBD1 | CASSLDRGDNEQFF | TGTGCCAGCAGTTTAGACAGGGGGGACAATGAGCAGTTCTTC
NA | TRBJ2-7 | TRBV7-9 | TRBD2 | CSSSLAGSGYEQYF | TGTTCCAGCAGCTTAGCGGGGAGTGGCTACGAGCAGTACTTC
NA | TRBJ2-5 | TRBV5-4 | TRBD2 | CASSWTGLAGETQYF | TGTGCCAGCAGCTGGACTGGGCTAGCGGGTGAGACCCAGTACTTC
NA | TRBJ2-5 | TRBV7-9 | NA | CASSLDKGEQYF | TGTGCCAGCAGCTTGGACAAGGGGGAGCAGTACTTC
once | TRBJ2-3 | TRBV5-4 | NA | CASSSKVYTDTQYF | TGTGCCAGCAGCTCTAAAGTTTACACAGATACGCAGTATTTT
once | TRBJ2-7 | TRBV6-1 | NA | CASSDSYPGEPYF | TGTGCCAGCAGTGATTCCTATCCAGGGGAGCCGTACTTC
NA | TRBJ2-5 | TRBV27 | NA | CASSLFRGASQETQYF | TGTGCCAGCAGTTTATTTCGGGGGGCGAGCCAAGAGACCCAGTACTTC
NA | TRBJ1-1 | TRBV7-9 | NA | CASSLGNRDVTEAFF | TGTGCCAGCAGCTTGGGGAACAGGGACGTCACTGAAGCTTTCTTT
NA | TRBJ1-6 | TRBV5-6 | NA | CASSLVATGNSPLHF | TGTGCCAGCAGCTTGGTCGCAACCGGGAATTCACCCCTCCACTTT
once | TRBJ2-7 | TRBV21-1 | NA | CASSRDKTYEQYF | TGTGCCAGCAGCAGAGACAAAACCTACGAGCAGTACTTC
NA | TRBJ1-4 | TRBV25-1 | NA | CASSENRGYGRINEKLFF | TGTGCCAGCAGTGAAAATCGGGGTTACGGGCGAATTAATGAAAAACTGTTTTTT
NA | TRBJ2-7 | TRBV7-9 | TRBD1 | CASSGQGTRYEQYF | TGTGCCAGCAGCGGACAGGGTACGCGTTACGAGCAGTACTTC
NA | TRBJ2-3 | TRBV27 | NA | CASSWATSTDTQYF | TGTGCCAGCAGTTGGGCAACTAGCACAGATACGCAGTATTTT
NA | TRBJ1-6 | TRBV14 | TRBD1 | CASSQARLPLDRGSPLHF | TGTGCCAGCAGCCAAGCGAGGTTGCCGCTGGACAGGGGTTCACCCCTCCACTTT
few | TRBJ2-3 | TRBV19 | TRBD2 | CASRGLAGVPGWDTQYF | TGTGCCAGTAGGGGGCTAGCGGGAGTCCCAGGGTGGGATACGCAGTATTTT
NA | TRBJ2-7 | TRBV7-9 | TRBD1 | CASSLGPGQGTYEQYF | TGTGCCAGCAGCTTAGGTCCGGGACAGGGAACCTACGAGCAGTACTTC
few | TRBJ2-3 | TRBV2 | NA | CASSVLRDTGNTQYF | TGTGCCAGCAGCGTACTCCGGGACACAGGCAATACGCAGTATTTT
NA | TRBJ2-1 | TRBV11-2 | TRBD2 | CASSLVGSGRATFYNEQFF | TGTGCCAGCAGCTTAGTCGGTAGCGGGAGGGCTACCTTCTACAATGAGCAGTTCTTC
few | TRBJ2-1 | TRBV7-3 | NA | CASSPTGDQMQFF | TGTGCCAGCAGCCCAACCGGTGATCAAATGCAGTTCTTC
NA | TRBJ2-2 | TRBV21-1 | NA | CASSFRQFGTGELFF | TGTGCCAGCAGCTTCCGACAGTTCGGCACCGGGGAGCTGTTTTTT
NA | TRBJ2-7 | TRBV16 | NA | CASSQPGEGFGEQYF | TGTGCCAGCAGCCAACCTGGAGAGGGATTTGGCGAGCAGTACTTC
few | TRBJ2-1 | TRBV27 | TRBD2 | CASSLGTSGSNEQFF | TGTGCCAGCAGTCTAGGGACTAGCGGGAGCAATGAGCAGTTCTTC
NA | TRBJ2-1 | TRBV11-3 | NA | CASSLRTPNEQFF | TGTGCCAGCAGCTTACGGACACCCAATGAGCAGTTCTTC
NA | TRBJ1-1 | TRBV6-5 | TRBD1 | CASTKTGLRSEAFF | TGTGCCAGCACCAAGACAGGGCTCCGGTCGGAAGCTTTCTTT
NA | TRBJ2-7 | TRBV7-2 | NA | CASSRTDSSSYEQYF | TGTGCCAGCAGCCGAACGGACAGTAGCTCCTACGAGCAGTACTTC